The 12 T cell receptor beta chains reported below all come from one sample, sequenced in a study of shared clonotypes between healthy human individuals. The repertoire was sequenced with immunoSEQ multiplex PCR; TCRdb's copy has only in-frame clones and lacks some. The table shows more than 550,000 clones, with roughly 91% occurring only once. What was sequenced was memory CD8+ T cells from PBMCs. Documented subset: CD45RO+ cells pooled with CCR7-negative TemRA cells. Receptors originate from a man younger than 35 in good health. Some clones in this sample may be carry-over from other donors' samples.

In its sample, this clone was seen a few times. The chain joins TRBV5-8 to TRBJ1-5, with TRBD1 as a possible D gene (5 bases). V was trimmed by 3 bases and J by 5 bases, leaving 9 bases between them. CDR1 is SGHTS and CDR2 is YDEGEE in the germline V gene. The CDR3 contains 13 residues. The CDR3 here is CASSSRDHQPQHF. CDR3 bases: TGTGCCAGCAGCTCACGGGACCATCAGCCCCAGCATTTT.

The chain uses TRBV7-9 and TRBJ2-7; maybe TRBD2 (5 bases). V dropped 4 bases and J dropped 3 bases, with 16 bases sitting between them. Germline V lookup: CDR1 SEHNR, CDR2 FQNEAQ (reference sequence). The CDR3 spans 15 residues. The CDR3 DNA is TGTGCCAGCAGCTCCAAAGGCCTAGCTAGCTACGAGCAGTACTTC. Protein sequence: CASSSKGLASYEQYF. Full variable domain (missing parts from reference TRBV7-9 and TRBJ2-7): DTGVSQNPRHKITKRGQNVTFRCDPISEHNRLYWYRQTLGQGPEFLTYFQNEAQLEKSRLLSDRFSAERPKGSFSTLEIQRTEQGDSAMYLCASSSKGLASYEQYFGPGTRLTVT.

This clone showed up just once. The V call is TRBV7-8, the J call TRBJ1-1; 7 bases agree with TRBD1. The J segment lost 4 bases and the V segment lost 5 bases, leaving 10 bases of the junction unmatched. Germline V CDR1 and CDR2: SGHVS, FQNEAQ. The CDR3 has 15 residues. The CDR3 region is CASSHDREGFTEAFF. CDR3 DNA: TGTGCCAGCAGCCACGACAGGGAAGGGTTCACTGAAGCTTTCTTT.

J is TRBJ2-1 and V is TRBV15, with 10 bases fitting TRBD2. The germline gives CDR1 LNHNV, CDR2 YYDKDF (reference sequence). CDR3 size: 15 residues. Losses at the gene ends were 6 bases for V and 3 bases for J; bases not matched to a gene: 5. CDR3: CATSPSGRDYNEQFF. The DNA for the CDR3 is TGTGCCACCAGTCCGAGCGGGAGGGACTACAATGAGCAGTTCTTC.

The CDR3 DNA reads TGTGCCAGCAGTTACCTGGCAGGGGAGGCCTACAATGAGCAGTTCTTC. Its protein is CASSYLAGEAYNEQFF. This chain connects TRBV6-5 to TRBJ2-1; tentatively, D is TRBD1 or TRBD2 (6 bases each). Germline CDR1 reads MNHEY; CDR2 reads SVGAGI. V lost 2 bases and J 2 bases, leaving 13 bases between the germline ends. The CDR3 totals 16 residues.

The chain uses TRBV5-4 and TRBJ2-1, with 8 nucleotides matching TRBD2. CDR1 is SGHNT and CDR2 is YYREEE in the germline V gene (reference sequence). After removal of 3 bases from V and 10 bases from J, the junction contained 12 bases not matched to a gene. This CDR3 is 15 amino acids long. For the CDR3, the DNA is TGTGCCAGCAGCTCCCTAGCGGGCCCTAGGGTAGAGCAGTTCTTC. This encodes CASSSLAGPRVEQFF.

This clone was observed a handful of times. This chain joins TRBV2 and TRBJ2-2; 7 positions agree with TRBD2. Unmatched junction bases numbered 5, after V lost 6 bases and J lost 1 base. CDR1 is SNHLY and CDR2 is FYNNEI in the germline V gene. This CDR3 spans 15 amino acids. CDR3 sequence (DNA): TGTGCCAGCAGGGCGGGCGGGAGGAACACCGGGGAGCTGTTTTTT. Protein sequence: CASRAGGRNTGELFF.

This clone showed up just a few times. The V call is TRBV19, the J call TRBJ2-5; 9 bases fit TRBD2. Gene TRBJ2-7 matches the end of the DNA better, so the J call may be wrong. The CDR3 totals 14 residues. CDR1 LNHDA and CDR2 SQIVND come from the germline V gene (reference sequence). The CDR3 is CASSFSGSYYEQYF. The CDR3 bases are TGTGCCAGTAGTTTTAGCGGGAGTTACTACGAGCAGTACTTC.

This clone showed up just once. The V and J genes are TRBV4-1 and TRBJ2-5; D gene ambiguous. The CDR3 covers 15 residues. Germline CDR1 MGHRA, CDR2 YSYEKL. V dropped 0 bases and J dropped 2 bases, with 10 bases sitting between them. CDR3 region: CASSQDTAVQETQYF. The CDR3 DNA sequence: TGCGCCAGCAGCCAAGATACGGCCGTTCAAGAGACCCAGTACTTC.

This clone has only one observation. The chain is built from TRBV5-1 and TRBJ2-7; 8 nucleotides match TRBD1. Germline V CDR1 and CDR2: SGHRS, YFSETQ. The J segment lost 2 bases and the V segment lost 0 bases, leaving 4 bases of the junction unmatched. The length of the CDR3 is 15 residues. As DNA, the CDR3 is TGCGCCAGCAGCTTGGAGGGACAGGTTCCCTACGAGCAGTACTTC. This translates into CASSLEGQVPYEQYF.

The count of this clone is one. The chain couples TRBV6-5 to TRBJ1-1; D is unresolved. V was pared by 4 bases and J by 8 bases, with 23 bases between. In germline, CDR1 is MNHEY, CDR2 SVGAGI. The CDR3 has 16 amino acids. This chain's CDR3 is CASSSLRYPLLSEAFF. CDR3 bases: TGTGCCAGCAGTTCCCTGAGGTATCCGCTCCTTTCGGAAGCTTTCTTT.

V gene TRBV2 combines with J gene TRBJ2-1; 7 bases are a match to TRBD2. V was clipped by 7 bases and J by 0 bases; unmatched bases: 3. The CDR3 has 14 residues. Germline V lookup: CDR1 SNHLY, CDR2 FYNNEI. The CDR3 DNA reads TGTGCCAGCAACGGGAGGAGCTCCTACAATGAGCAGTTCTTC. Translating gives CASNGRSSYNEQFF.